Given below is one TCR beta chain in context. The primer mix had 60 Vbeta and 13 Jbeta primers. Profiled with immunoSEQ multiplex PCR; TCRdb holds only in-frame clones, not every one. The data contain 170,000 or so clones, over 65% of them singletons. This entry comes from a study of cytomegalovirus exposure and HLA in healthy donors. Background on the study: In terms of ancestry, the Caucasian-associated cluster contained 75% to 90% of the 398 genotyped donors.

Sequences were obtained from PBMCs. This receptor was obtained from a woman in her sixties or seventies in good health and CMV-seropositive.

The CDR3 DNA sequence: TGCAGTGAGGCCAGACTCTATGGCTACACCTTC. Translating gives CSEARLYGYTF. The rearrangement uses TRBV20-1 and TRBJ1-2; D uncertain. Per the germline V gene, CDR1 is DFQATT and CDR2 is SNEGSKA (reference sequence). Trimming pared 7 bases from V and 4 bases from J, leaving 10 bases between. The CDR3 is made up of 11 amino acids.